Below, 29 T cell receptor beta chains from the same sample are listed, as sequenced in a study of blood T cell repertoires in COVID-19. Only in-frame clones appear in the TCRdb table, and some are missing; sequencing was by immunoSEQ multiplex PCR. The sample records approximately 110,000 clones, around 86% being singletons. The specimen sequenced was peripheral blood. The origin of the receptors is a man aged 50 to 59 with acute or convalescent COVID-19.

V is TRBV6-6 and J is TRBJ2-5; TRBD2 aligns across 12 bases. V lost 5 bases and J lost 4; bases outside the gene matches: 2. Germline V CDR1 and CDR2: MNHNY, SVGAGI (reference sequence). The length of the CDR3 is 14 residues. CDR3: CASSLTSGGETQYF. CDR3 nucleotides: TGTGCCAGCAGTCTGACTAGCGGGGGAGAGACCCAGTACTTC.

This chain links TRBV10-3 with TRBJ1-2; no definite D call. CDR3 length: 14 amino acids. The V gene's germline CDR1 is ENHRY and CDR2 SYGVKD. The V end lost 3 bases, the J end lost 1 base, and 9 bases lay between the germline ends. The CDR3, as DNA: TGTGCCATCAGTGAACGCGCATTTAACTATGGCTACACCTTC. It codes for CAISERAFNYGYTF.

CDR3 DNA sequence: TGTGCCACCAGTGACTCGGGGGCCCGACAGGGGACGGATGGCTACACCTTC. Amino acids: CATSDSGARQGTDGYTF. The chain is built from TRBV24-1 and TRBJ1-2, with 8 bases aligning to TRBD1. V shed 4 bases and J 6 bases; nucleotides not matched to a gene: 15. The CDR3 is 17 residues long. Germline values: CDR1 KGHDR, CDR2 SFDVKD.

This clone appeared once. The chain employs TRBV7-9 and TRBJ2-3; a weak D match, TRBD2 (6 bases). This CDR3 spans 17 amino acids. V shed 5 bases and J shed 0 bases, with 18 bases lying between them. Germline V gene data show CDR1 as SEHNR and CDR2 as FQNEAQ (reference sequence). This chain's CDR3 is CASSPRDGPPSTDTQYF. Written as DNA, the CDR3 is TGTGCCAGCAGCCCGCGGGACGGACCCCCTAGCACAGATACGCAGTATTTT.

CDR3 amino acids: CASSSRQGMNTEAFF. Here the CDR3 DNA reads TGTGCCAGCAGCTCTAGACAGGGTATGAACACTGAAGCTTTCTTT. This chain links TRBV7-6 with TRBJ1-1; 7 bases line up with TRBD1. Germline values: CDR1 SGHVS, CDR2 FNYEAQ. The trim removed 4 bases at V and 0 bases at J, leaving 5 bases unmatched. CDR3 length equals 15 residues.

The J gene is TRBJ1-6, the V gene TRBV30, with 7 bases fitting TRBD1. V dropped 0 bases and J dropped 10; count of bases not matched to a gene: 6. CDR1 GTSNPN and CDR2 SVGIG come from the germline V gene (reference sequence). CDR3 size: 14 residues. CDR3 residues: CAWSVNRGESPLHF. CDR3 bases: TGTGCCTGGAGTGTTAACAGGGGTGAGTCACCCCTCCACTTT.

The chain is built from TRBV6-5 and TRBJ2-1; 11 bases are a match to TRBD1. Germline V gene data show CDR1 as MNHEY and CDR2 as SVGAGI. V was pared by 6 bases and J by 7 bases, with 5 bases of the junction left unmatched. CDR3 length: 14 residues. CDR3 sequence (DNA): TGTGCCAGCAGGAGGGACAGGGGGTTAAATGAGCAGTTCTTC. Its translation is CASRRDRGLNEQFF.

The V gene is TRBV28, the J gene TRBJ1-3; D not certain. The CDR3 has 15 residues. The ends were cut back, 5 bases at V and 4 bases at J, with 15 bases in the middle. Germline V lookup: CDR1 MDHEN, CDR2 SYDVKM. The CDR3 DNA is TGTGCCAGCAGTCCTGGTGACATGTCGGGAAACACCATATATTTT. This translates into CASSPGDMSGNTIYF.

This clone appeared once. One end of the junction fails to match germline, which may point to a read error. The CDR3 reads CASSLDAGGEQYF. The CDR3 DNA reads as TGTGCTAGCAGCTTAGATGCTGGGGGGGAGCAGTACTTC. The chain carries TRBV7-7 and TRBJ2-7; D may be TRBD2 (6 bases). Looked up from germline, CDR1 is SSHAT and CDR2 is FNYEAQ (reference sequence). This CDR3 has 13 residues.

This clone has only a few counts. The chain couples TRBV5-8 to TRBJ2-2; 8 bases line up with TRBD2. J gave up 6 bases and V 5 bases, and 9 bases lay outside the gene matches. The CDR3 totals 15 residues. Germline loops: CDR1 SGHTS, CDR2 YDEGEE. The CDR3 coding sequence is TGTGCCAGCAGTCCTGGGACCGGGAGGGCCGGGGAGCTGTTTTTT. Encoded protein: CASSPGTGRAGELFF.

The rearrangement joins TRBV11-2 to TRBJ2-3, with TRBD1 as a possible D gene (5 bases). The CDR3 extends over 15 amino acids. Trimming removed 5 bases at V and 1 base at J, with 13 bases between. Germline values: CDR1 SGHAT, CDR2 FQNNGV. In DNA form, the CDR3 reads TGTGCCAGCAGCCAATTAGGGGTTGGCACAGATACGCAGTATTTT. It translates to CASSQLGVGTDTQYF.

The CDR3 sequence: CASSQDFAGYEAGELFF. DNA for the CDR3: TGTGCCAGCAGCCAAGATTTTGCGGGATATGAGGCCGGGGAGCTGTTTTTT. The rearrangement uses TRBV3-1 (or the pseudogene TRBV3-2) and TRBJ2-2; a possible D gene is TRBD2 (6 bases). The germline V gene has CDR1 LGHDT and CDR2 YNNKEL (reference sequence). The CDR3 is 17 residues long. Trimming stripped 0 bases from V and 6 bases from J, with 17 bases between.

The chain joins TRBV7-2 to TRBJ1-2; TRBD1 aligns across 9 bases. Germline V gene sequence: CDR1 SGHTA, CDR2 FQGNSA. Trimming removed 6 bases from V and 2 bases from J; junction bases left unmatched: 10. The CDR3 totals 16 residues. The CDR3 DNA reads as TGTGCCAGCAGTAGACCTGGCGGGACAGGGAACTATGGCTACACCTTC. Encoded protein: CASSRPGGTGNYGYTF.

V gene TRBV7-9 combines with J gene TRBJ1-3, with a weak D call TRBD1 (5 bases). Trimming took off 6 bases at V and 0 bases at J, with 12 bases between the two ends. The CDR3 is 15 residues long. Per the germline V gene, CDR1 is SEHNR and CDR2 is FQNEAQ (reference sequence). CDR3 sequence reads: CASRASGLSGNTIYF. The CDR3 DNA follows: TGTGCCAGCAGAGCCTCAGGGCTCTCTGGAAACACCATATATTTT.

The chain couples TRBV19 to TRBJ2-1; 9 bases align to TRBD1. The CDR3 is 15 amino acids. The germline V gene has CDR1 LNHDA and CDR2 SQIVND (reference sequence). Losses at the gene ends were 1 base for V and 4 bases for J; bases not matched to a gene: 2. CDR3 sequence (DNA): TGTGCCAGTAGTATAGGACAGGGGGGATACAATGAGCAGTTCTTC. This codes for CASSIGQGGYNEQFF.

The rearrangement joins TRBV5-1 to TRBJ2-1; 7 nucleotides line up with TRBD2. There are 15 residues in the CDR3. Germline lookup yields CDR1 SGHRS and CDR2 YFSETQ. The ends lost 1 base at V and 4 bases at J; junction bases unmatched: 5. The CDR3 sequence: CASSLQPSGYNEQFF. CDR3 nucleotide sequence: TGCGCCAGCAGCTTGCAGCCTAGCGGATACAATGAGCAGTTCTTC.

The V and J genes are TRBV3-1 (or the pseudogene TRBV3-2) and TRBJ1-2; tentative D call: TRBD1 (5 bases). Trimming took off 0 bases at V and 14 bases at J, with 13 bases between the two ends. Looked up from germline, CDR1 is LGHDT and CDR2 is YNNKEL (reference sequence). The CDR3 has 12 residues. Here the CDR3 reads CASSQEQGVDTF. The CDR3 DNA is TGTGCCAGCAGCCAAGAGCAAGGGGTTGATACCTTC.

The chain recombines TRBV11-1 with TRBJ2-3; 8 bases are shared with TRBD1. J was trimmed by 5 bases and V by 5 bases; bases with no gene match: 6. This CDR3 has 14 residues. Germline values: CDR1 SGHAT, CDR2 FQDESV (reference sequence). CDR3: CASSPGTGGDTQYF. In DNA, the CDR3 is TGTGCCAGCAGCCCCGGGACAGGTGGAGATACGCAGTATTTT.

The rearrangement joins TRBV10-3 to TRBJ1-4, with unresolved D. The CDR3 loop spans 16 amino acids. Deletions cut 0 bases from V and 0 bases from J, with 8 bases between. CDR1 is ENHRY and CDR2 is SYGVKD in the germline V gene. The CDR3 is CAISESGTPTNEKLFF. In DNA form, the CDR3 reads TGTGCCATCAGTGAGTCGGGCACCCCAACTAATGAAAAACTGTTTTTT.

V usage is TRBV30 and J usage is TRBJ1-5; a possible D gene is TRBD1 (5 bases). Germline V gives CDR1 GTSNPN, CDR2 SVGIG (reference sequence). This CDR3 is 15 amino acids long. V shed 0 bases and J shed 4 bases, with 13 bases lying between them. The CDR3 region has the DNA TGTGCCTGGAGTGTTCGGCATGGGGGGAATCAGCCCCAGCATTTT. Translated, it gives CAWSVRHGGNQPQHF.

J is TRBJ2-7 and V is TRBV24-1; 8 nucleotides agree with TRBD1. Germline V gene data show CDR1 as KGHDR and CDR2 as SFDVKD. The CDR3 contains 14 residues. J was trimmed by 4 bases and V by 8 bases; bases with no gene match: 9. DNA of the CDR3: TGTGCCACCATGGATGGACAGGGTCGATACGAGCAGTACTTC. Its translation: CATMDGQGRYEQYF.

This rearrangement joins TRBV6-5 to TRBJ2-7, with a possible D match to TRBD1 (7 bases). Germline V lookup: CDR1 MNHEY, CDR2 SVGAGI. V was shortened by 5 bases and J by 2 bases, with 16 bases between the two germline ends. This CDR3 comprises 15 residues. CDR3 in amino acids: CASSRGTVMTYEQYF. CDR3 DNA: TGTGCCAGCAGTCGCGGGACAGTAATGACCTACGAGCAGTACTTC.

This clone was seen a few times. The gene calls are TRBV19 and TRBJ1-1, with 8 bases lining up with TRBD1. Germline CDR1 LNHDA, CDR2 SQIVND (reference sequence). The V gene end was trimmed by 3 bases and the J gene end by 4 bases; junction bases not matched to a gene: 7. The CDR3 contains 15 residues. Written as DNA, the CDR3 is TGTGCCAGTAGTATCTCAACAGGGGGGTTCACTGAAGCTTTCTTT. It is translated as CASSISTGGFTEAFF.

The chain uses TRBV5-1 and TRBJ1-1; maybe TRBD1 (6 bases). The V and J ends lost 5 bases and 0 bases respectively, with 11 bases between them. The CDR3 has 14 amino acids. Germline V gene data show CDR1 as SGHRS and CDR2 as YFSETQ. The chain's CDR3 is CASRTGALNTEAFF. The CDR3 region has the DNA TGCGCCAGCAGGACAGGAGCGTTGAACACTGAAGCTTTCTTT.

CDR3 in amino acids: CASSELPGDQPQHF. CDR3 nucleotides: TGTGCCAGCAGTGAACTGCCAGGGGATCAGCCCCAGCATTTT. V is TRBV2 and J is TRBJ1-5, with a tentative D call TRBD1 (6 bases). Germline-derived CDR1 and CDR2 are SNHLY and FYNNEI. This CDR3 has 14 residues. The V end was cut by 2 bases, the J end by 5 bases, with 10 bases between.

In its sample, this clone was seen once. The chain carries TRBV15 and TRBJ1-1; the match to TRBD1 covers 8 bases. V gave up 8 bases and J gave up 1 base; unmatched junction bases: 6. Germline loops: CDR1 LNHNV, CDR2 YYDKDF (reference sequence). This CDR3 spans 14 amino acids. This CDR3 is CATYRTGTNTEAFF. The CDR3 DNA reads as TGTGCCACCTATCGGACAGGGACGAACACTGAAGCTTTCTTT.

The chain recombines TRBV7-8 with TRBJ2-3; 11 bases are shared with TRBD2. Germline CDR1 is SGHVS and CDR2 is FQNEAQ. V shed 4 bases, J shed 3 bases, and the junction held 0 bases outside the gene matches. The CDR3 loop spans 14 amino acids. In DNA, the CDR3 is TGTGCCAGCAGCTGGACTAGCGGGACAGATACGCAGTATTTT. Translating gives CASSWTSGTDTQYF.

The chain joins TRBV21-1 to TRBJ1-2; the table gives TRBD1 as D, unverified against the DNA. TRBV21-1 is assigned pseudogene status. The CDR3 contains 11 residues. The CDR3 coding sequence is TGTGCCAGGAACCAGACAGATGGCTACACCTTC. It codes for CARNQTDGYTF.

The V and J genes are TRBV7-9 and TRBJ2-2, with 8 bases that match TRBD2. CDR1 and CDR2 (germline): SEHNR, FQNEAQ (reference sequence). The V gene end was trimmed by 5 bases and the J gene end by 2 bases; junction bases not matched to a gene: 10. The CDR3 totals 17 residues. The CDR3 reads CASSPGLLAGNTGELFF. The CDR3 nucleotides are TGTGCCAGCAGCCCCGGTTTATTAGCGGGAAACACCGGGGAGCTGTTTTTT.